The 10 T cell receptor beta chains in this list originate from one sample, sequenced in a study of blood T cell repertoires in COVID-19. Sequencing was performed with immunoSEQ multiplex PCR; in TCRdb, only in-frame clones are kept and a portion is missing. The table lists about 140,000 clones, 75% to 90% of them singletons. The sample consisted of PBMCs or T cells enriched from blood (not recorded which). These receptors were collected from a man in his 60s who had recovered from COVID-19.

DNA of the CDR3: TGTGCCAGCAGTGTGGAGGGGCAGCAGTCACCCCTCCACTTT. This translates into CASSVEGQQSPLHF. The chain carries TRBV6-4 and TRBJ1-6, with D perhaps matching TRBD1 (5 bases). The CDR3 length is 14 residues. Looked up from germline, CDR1 is MRHNA and CDR2 is SNTAGT. The V gene lost 4 bases and the J gene lost 10 bases, with 14 bases spanning the gap.

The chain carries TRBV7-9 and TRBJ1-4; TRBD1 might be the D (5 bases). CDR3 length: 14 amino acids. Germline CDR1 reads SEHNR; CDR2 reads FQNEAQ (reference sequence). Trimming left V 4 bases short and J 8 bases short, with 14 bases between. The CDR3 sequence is CASSSQGSYEKLFF. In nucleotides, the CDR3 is TGTGCCAGCAGCTCCCAGGGTTCATACGAAAAACTGTTTTTT.

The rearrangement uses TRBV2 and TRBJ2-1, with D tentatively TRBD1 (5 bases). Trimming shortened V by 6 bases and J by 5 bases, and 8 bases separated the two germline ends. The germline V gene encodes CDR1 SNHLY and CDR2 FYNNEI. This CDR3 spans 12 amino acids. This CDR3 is CASSWGDNEQFF. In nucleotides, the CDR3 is TGTGCCAGCAGCTGGGGCGACAATGAGCAGTTCTTC.

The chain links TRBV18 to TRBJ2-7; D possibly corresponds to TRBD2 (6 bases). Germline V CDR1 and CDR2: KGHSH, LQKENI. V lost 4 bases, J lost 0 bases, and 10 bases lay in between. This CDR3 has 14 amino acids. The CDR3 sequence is CASSRGDSSYEQYF. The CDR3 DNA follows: TGTGCCAGCTCACGGGGGGATAGCTCCTACGAGCAGTACTTC.

This CDR3 is CASSRGISYNEQFF. CDR3 coding DNA: TGTGCCAGCAGCCGCGGGATCTCCTACAATGAGCAGTTCTTC. The chain uses TRBV7-8 and TRBJ2-1; a possible D gene is TRBD2 (6 bases). This CDR3 is 14 amino acids long. Germline assignment: CDR1 SGHVS and CDR2 FQNEAQ. V was clipped by 5 bases and J by 0 bases, with 8 bases between them.

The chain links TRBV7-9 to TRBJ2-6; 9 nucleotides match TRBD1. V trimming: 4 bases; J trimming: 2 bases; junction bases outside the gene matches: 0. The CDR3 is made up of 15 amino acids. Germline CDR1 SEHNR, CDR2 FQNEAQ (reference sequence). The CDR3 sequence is CASSWTGAGANVLTF. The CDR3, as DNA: TGTGCCAGCAGCTGGACAGGGGCTGGGGCCAACGTCCTGACTTTC. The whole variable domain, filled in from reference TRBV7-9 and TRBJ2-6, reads DTGVSQNPRHKITKRGQNVTFRCDPISEHNRLYWYRQTLGQGPEFLTYFQNEAQLEKSRLLSDRFSAERPKGSFSTLEIQRTEQGDSAMYLCASSWTGAGANVLTFGAGSRLTVL.

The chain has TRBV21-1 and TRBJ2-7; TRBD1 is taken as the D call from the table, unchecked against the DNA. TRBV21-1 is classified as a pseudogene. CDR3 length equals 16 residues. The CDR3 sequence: CASTQSPGQYTSEQYF. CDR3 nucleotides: TGTGCCAGCACCCAAAGCCCGGGACAGTACACGTCCGAGCAGTACTTC.

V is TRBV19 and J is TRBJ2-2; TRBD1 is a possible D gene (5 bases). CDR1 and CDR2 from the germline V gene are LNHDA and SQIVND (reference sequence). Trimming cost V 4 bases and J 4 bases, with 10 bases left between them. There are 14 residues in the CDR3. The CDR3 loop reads CASSNGATTGELFF. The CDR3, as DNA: TGTGCCAGTAGTAATGGGGCCACCACCGGGGAGCTGTTTTTT.

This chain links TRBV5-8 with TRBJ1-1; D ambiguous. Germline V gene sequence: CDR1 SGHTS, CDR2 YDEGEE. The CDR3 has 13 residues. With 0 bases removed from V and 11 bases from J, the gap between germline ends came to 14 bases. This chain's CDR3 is CASSLGPAVTAFF. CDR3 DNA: TGTGCCAGCAGCTTGGGCCCGGCGGTCACGGCTTTCTTT.

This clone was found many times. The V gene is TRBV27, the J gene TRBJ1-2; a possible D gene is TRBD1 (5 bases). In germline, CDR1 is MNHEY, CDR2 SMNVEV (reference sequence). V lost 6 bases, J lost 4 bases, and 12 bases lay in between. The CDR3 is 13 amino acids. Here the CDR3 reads CASSPGARYGYTF. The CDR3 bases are TGTGCCAGCAGCCCTGGGGCCCGCTATGGCTACACCTTC.